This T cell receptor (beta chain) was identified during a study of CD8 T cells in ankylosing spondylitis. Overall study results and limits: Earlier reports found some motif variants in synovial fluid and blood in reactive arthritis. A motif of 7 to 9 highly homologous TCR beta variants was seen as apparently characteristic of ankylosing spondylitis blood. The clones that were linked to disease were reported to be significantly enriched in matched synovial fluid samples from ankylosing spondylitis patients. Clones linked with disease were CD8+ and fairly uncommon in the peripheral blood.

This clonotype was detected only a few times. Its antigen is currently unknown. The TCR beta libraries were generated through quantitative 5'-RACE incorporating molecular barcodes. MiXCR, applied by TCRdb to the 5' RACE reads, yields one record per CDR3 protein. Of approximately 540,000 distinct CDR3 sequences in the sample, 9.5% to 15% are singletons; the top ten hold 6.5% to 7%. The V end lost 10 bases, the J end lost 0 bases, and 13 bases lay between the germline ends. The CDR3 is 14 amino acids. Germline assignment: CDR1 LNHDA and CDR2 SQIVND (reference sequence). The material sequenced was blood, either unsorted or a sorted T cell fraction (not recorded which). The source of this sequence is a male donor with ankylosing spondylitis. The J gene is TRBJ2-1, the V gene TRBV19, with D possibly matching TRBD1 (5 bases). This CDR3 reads CATARQSSYNEQFF. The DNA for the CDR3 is TGTGCCACCGCGAGACAGAGCTCCTACAATGAGCAGTTCTTC.